Below, 6 T cell receptor beta chains from the same sample are listed, as sequenced in a study of blood T cell repertoires in COVID-19. TCRdb's table, derived via immunoSEQ multiplex PCR, lists solely in-frame clones and lacks some. Here the sample spans under 50,000 clones, roughly 90% being singletons. Sequenced material: peripheral blood. The receptors were sampled from a man between 65 and 85 years old with active COVID-19.

This chain connects TRBV6-2 or TRBV6-3 to TRBJ2-7, with 11 positions matching TRBD1. The CDR3 is 16 amino acids. CDR1 MNHEY and CDR2 SVGEGT come from the germline V gene. J was trimmed by 4 bases and V by 4 bases; bases with no gene match: 9. In DNA form, the CDR3 reads TGTGCCAGCAGTTTCCCCCGGGACAGGGGGGGATACGAGCAGTACTTC. Its translation: CASSFPRDRGGYEQYF.

The rearrangement uses TRBV7-2 and TRBJ2-7; the D gene is possibly TRBD2 (6 bases). The CDR3 spans 13 residues. V lost 5 bases to trimming and J lost 6 bases, with 14 bases between them. Germline values: CDR1 SGHTA, CDR2 FQGNSA. DNA for the CDR3: TGTGCCAGCAGCCCGACTAGTGACAGCGAGCAGTACTTC. Amino acids: CASSPTSDSEQYF.

The genes are TRBV6-6 and TRBJ1-5, with D possibly TRBD1 on 5 matching bases. With 2 bases removed from V and 7 bases from J, the gap between germline ends came to 12 bases. The CDR3 has 14 amino acids. From germline, CDR1 is MNHNY and CDR2 SVGAGI (reference sequence). CDR3: CASSYGAGKQPQHF. The CDR3 DNA follows: TGTGCCAGCAGTTACGGGGCAGGGAAACAGCCCCAGCATTTT.

The chain links TRBV7-6 to TRBJ1-1, with D possibly matching TRBD1 (5 bases). CDR3 size: 15 residues. V dropped 1 base and J dropped 1 base, with 10 bases sitting between them. CDR1 is SGHVS, CDR2 FNYEAQ, per germline. The CDR3 region is CASSLVTGGNTEAFF. The CDR3 region has the DNA TGTGCCAGCAGCTTAGTCACGGGGGGGAACACTGAAGCTTTCTTT.

The rearrangement links TRBV28 to TRBJ1-4; D may be TRBD1 (6 bases). Germline V gene data show CDR1 as MDHEN and CDR2 as SYDVKM. Trimming stripped 7 bases from V and 7 bases from J, with 16 bases between. The length of the CDR3 is 14 residues. In DNA form, the CDR3 reads TGTGCCAGCACCCTGAGAGACAGGAGTGAAAAACTGTTTTTT. Protein product: CASTLRDRSEKLFF.

The CDR3 bases are TGTGCCAGCAGGCCTACAGCTAACTATGGCTACACCTTC. Its translation is CASRPTANYGYTF. This rearrangement joins TRBV28 to TRBJ1-2; D is unresolved. Trimming shortened V by 6 bases and J by 0 bases, and 8 bases separated the two germline ends. The CDR3 totals 13 residues. Looked up from germline, CDR1 is MDHEN and CDR2 is SYDVKM.